The 19 T cell receptor beta chains reported below all come from one sample, sequenced in a study of blood T cells in healthy people across ages. Sample-barcoded 5' priming and a J-beta primer mix drove a second PCR of about 6 to 12 cycles. One entry per CDR3 protein results from TCRdb running MiXCR on the 5' RACE reads. The sample includes about 640,000 distinct CDR3 sequences, roughly 30% of them seen just once. Sequencing was carried out using blood. The receptors come from a woman at least 80 years old in good health.

This clonotype was observed many times. The chain joins TRBV29-1 to TRBJ2-6; D may be TRBD1 (5 bases). The germline CDR1 and CDR2 sequences are SQVTM and ANQGSEA. Trimming cost V 2 bases and J 0 bases, with 8 bases left between them. The CDR3 runs to 15 residues. In DNA, the CDR3 is TGCAGCGTTGAAACCAGGGACTCTGGGGCCAACGTCCTGACTTTC. Translated: CSVETRDSGANVLTF. Filled out from reference TRBV29-1 and TRBJ2-6, the complete variable domain reads SAVISQKPSRDICQRGTSLTIQCQVDSQVTMMFWYRQQPGQSLTLIATANQGSEATYESGFVIDKFPISRPNLTFSTLTVSNMSPEDSSIYLCSVETRDSGANVLTFGAGSRLTVL.

This clonotype was detected only a few times. The chain carries TRBV24-1 and TRBJ1-4; TRBD1 matches at 9 bases. V trimming: 4 bases; J trimming: 3 bases; junction bases outside the gene matches: 2. CDR3 length: 15 amino acids. The germline gives CDR1 KGHDR, CDR2 SFDVKD. CDR3 in amino acids: CATSDGQGPNEKLFF. The CDR3 DNA sequence: TGTGCCACCAGTGACGGACAGGGGCCTAATGAAAAACTGTTTTTT.

This clonotype was found many times. The V call is TRBV20-1, the J call TRBJ2-2; D assignment may be TRBD1 or TRBD2 (6 bases each). V was clipped by 6 bases and J by 5 bases, with 19 bases between them. The CDR3 is made up of 15 amino acids. In germline, CDR1 is DFQATT, CDR2 SNEGSKA (reference sequence). The CDR3 protein is CSARRTAGGTGELFF. CDR3 sequence (DNA): TGCAGTGCAAGAAGGACAGCGGGTGGGACCGGGGAGCTGTTTTTT.

This clonotype was counted many times. The chain couples TRBV6-1 to TRBJ2-5; D ambiguous. V was trimmed by 5 bases and J by 1 base, leaving 20 bases between them. The CDR3 runs 17 residues. CDR1 and CDR2 from the germline V gene are MNHNS and SASEGT. CDR3 residues: CASSKLTSSRSQETQYF. In nucleotides, the CDR3 is TGTGCCAGCAGTAAGTTAACGAGCTCTCGAAGCCAAGAGACCCAGTACTTC.

This clonotype was recorded a few times. V usage is TRBV7-3 and J usage is TRBJ2-3; TRBD2 agrees at 7 bases. The CDR3 spans 15 residues. J gave up 3 bases and V 5 bases, and 8 bases lay outside the gene matches. The germline CDR1 and CDR2 sequences are SGHTA and FQGTGA. The DNA of the CDR3 is TGTGCCAGCAGCGTTCTAGCGGCCCCGACAGATACGCAGTATTTT. It yields the protein CASSVLAAPTDTQYF.

This clonotype was seen ten or more times. The rearrangement joins TRBV20-1 to TRBJ2-4, with 7 bases identical to TRBD1. There are 16 residues in the CDR3. J lost 0 bases, V lost 2 bases, and 7 bases had no gene match. Per the germline V gene, CDR1 is DFQATT and CDR2 is SNEGSKA (reference sequence). The CDR3 nucleotides are TGCAGTGCTAGAAAAGGGGGCGGTGGAGCCAAAAACATTCAGTACTTC. Translated, it gives CSARKGGGGAKNIQYF.

About this clonotype: A junction boundary mismatches the germline segment, possibly from a read error. The V call is TRBV29-1, the J call TRBJ1-4; the match to TRBD1 covers 8 bases. Germline loops: CDR1 SQVTM, CDR2 ANQGSEA. The CDR3 runs 13 residues. Here the CDR3 reads CSVRTGLNEKLYF. CDR3 in DNA: TGCAGCGTTCGGACAGGGCTTAATGAAAAACTGTATTTT.

This clonotype appeared a few times. The chain employs TRBV6-6 and TRBJ2-1; tentative D call: TRBD1 (5 bases). Germline CDR1 reads MNHNY; CDR2 reads SVGAGI (reference sequence). Trimming took 2 bases from V and 5 from J, leaving 16 bases between them. This CDR3 spans 16 amino acids. DNA of the CDR3: TGTGCCAGCAGTTACACCCCGTGGGGCCGTAACAATGAGCAGTTCTTC. Residues: CASSYTPWGRNNEQFF.

In regard to this clonotype: A junction boundary mismatches the germline segment, possibly from a read error. This sequence joins TRBV6-2 or TRBV6-3 and TRBJ2-1, with TRBD2 matching 8 bases. The CDR3 has 15 residues. Germline CDR1 reads MNHEY; CDR2 reads SVGEGT. The CDR3 DNA follows: TGTGCCTGCAGAACCGGGGGGGGCTCCTACAATGAGCAGTTCTTC. Translated, it gives CACRTGGGSYNEQFF.

This clonotype was counted many times. The gene calls are TRBV7-8 and TRBJ1-2, with a possible D match to TRBD1 (5 bases). This CDR3 is built from 13 residues. The germline CDR1 and CDR2 sequences are SGHVS and FQNEAQ. V was trimmed by 6 bases and J by 1 base, leaving 9 bases between them. The CDR3 DNA sequence: TGTGCCAGCAGTCCGGGGGTTAACTATGGCTACACCTTC. Its translation: CASSPGVNYGYTF.

This clonotype was detected only a few times. One base away lies a much larger clone, so this may be a sequencing read error. This rearrangement joins TRBV5-4 to TRBJ2-5; D is perhaps TRBD1 or TRBD2 (5 bases each). Germline V gives CDR1 SGHNT, CDR2 YYREEE (reference sequence). The CDR3 totals 14 residues. V was cut by 5 bases and J by 11 bases, with 22 bases left in between. Here the CDR3 DNA reads TGTGCCAGCAGTATCGGGCCAAGGGACGGCAAGCAGTACTTC. This gives the protein CASSIGPRDGKQYF. Filled out from reference TRBV5-4 and TRBJ2-5, the complete variable domain reads ETGVTQSPTHLIKTRGQQVTLRCSSQSGHNTVSWYQQALGQGPQFIFQYYREEENGRGNFPPRFSGLQFPNYSSELNVNALELDDSALYLCASSIGPRDGKQYFGPGTRLLVL.

The table lists this clonotype with many counts. The chain recombines TRBV7-2 with TRBJ1-2; no reliable D call. CDR1 and CDR2 (germline): SGHTA, FQGNSA. CDR3 length: 11 amino acids. V was shortened by 7 bases and J by 4 bases, with 7 bases between the two germline ends. This CDR3 reads CASNLGYGYTF. As DNA, the CDR3 is TGTGCCAGCAATTTGGGCTATGGCTACACCTTC.

This clonotype has only a few counts. CDR3 in DNA: TGCGCCAGCAGCTTGGAGGCGTTGGGGAGCTACAGCTACGAGCAGTACTTC. Translated: CASSLEALGSYSYEQYF. The chain combines TRBV5-1 with TRBJ2-7, with D possibly being TRBD2 (5 bases). Deletions cut 0 bases from V and 3 bases from J, with 19 bases between. CDR1 and CDR2 (germline): SGHRS, YFSETQ. The CDR3 has 17 residues.

This clonotype was seen at least ten times. The rearrangement uses TRBV10-3 and TRBJ2-1, with D perhaps TRBD2 (6 bases). This CDR3 is 13 amino acids long. Trimming removed 3 bases at V and 7 bases at J, with 10 bases between. Germline assignment: CDR1 ENHRY and CDR2 SYGVKD. CDR3 in DNA: TGTGCCATCAGTGATAGGGGAGGAAATGAGCAGTTCTTC. This translates into CAISDRGGNEQFF.

The V gene is TRBV6-2 or TRBV6-3, the J gene TRBJ2-3; D is possibly TRBD2 (7 bases). CDR1 is MNHEY, CDR2 SVGEGT, per germline. V was shortened by 1 base and J by 0 bases, with 26 bases between the two germline ends. The CDR3 covers 21 residues. The CDR3 loop is CASSYLSGGALRAPSTDTQYF. DNA for the CDR3: TGTGCCAGCAGTTACTTGAGTGGGGGGGCCCTTAGGGCCCCCAGCACAGATACGCAGTATTTT.

The J gene is TRBJ2-3, the V gene TRBV7-2, with TRBD2 matching 9 bases. Germline-derived CDR1 and CDR2 are SGHTA and FQGNSA. The CDR3 is made up of 15 amino acids. V shed 6 bases, J shed 2 bases, and the junction held 6 bases outside the gene matches. The CDR3 DNA follows: TGTGCCAGCAGTCTAGCGGGGTTTTACACAGATACGCAGTATTTT. This codes for CASSLAGFYTDTQYF.

This clonotype came up many times. The chain uses TRBV20-1 and TRBJ2-7; D unresolved. V lost 0 bases, J lost 0 bases, and 15 bases lay in between. The CDR3 is 16 residues long. Germline loops: CDR1 DFQATT, CDR2 SNEGSKA (reference sequence). CDR3 coding DNA: TGCAGTGCTAGAGATAGGCGCCTTCTTAACTCCTACGAGCAGTACTTC. It codes for CSARDRRLLNSYEQYF.

This clonotype was observed a few times. This chain joins TRBV30 and TRBJ1-5, with D possibly matching TRBD1 (5 bases). Germline CDR1 is GTSNPN and CDR2 is SVGIG (reference sequence). The CDR3 covers 14 residues. Trimming shortened V by 2 bases and J by 4 bases, and 12 bases separated the two germline ends. The CDR3, as DNA: TGTGCCTGGAGTTGGGTGGGGGGGAATCAGCCCCAGCATTTT. Translating it yields CAWSWVGGNQPQHF.

With respect to this clonotype: One end of the junction fails to match germline, which may point to a read error. The V call is TRBV12-3 or TRBV12-4, the J call TRBJ2-4; 11 bases fit TRBD2. This CDR3 has 17 amino acids. The CDR3 bases are TGTGCCGGCAGCTCCTTTAGCGGGAGGGCCGGGGAAAACATTCAGTACTTC. Its translation: CAGSSFSGRAGENIQYF.